The entry below describes one T cell receptor beta chain. The table lists this clonotype with many counts. The target of this receptor is not known. Base quality data are lacking; no much larger clone is found one base away. Library prep was done by RACE. The sequencer was a NextSeq 500. During library preparation, unique molecular identifiers were attached to individual cDNA molecules so that TCRs could be counted in a quantitative, reproducible way. Each blood RNA sample was used to sequence both TCR alpha and TCR beta chains. The study's processing was this. The median number of TCRs per sample was 95,638, ranging from about 20,000 to 700,000. The Decombinator software suite was used to annotate the V, J and CDR3 of the TCR reads. Every sample was subsampled to the same number of TCRs (28,000) for the PS versus PT1 abundance plots. TCRs were defined as expanded if absent before sensitization and observed at least eight times at the 2-week time point. TCRdb passed the public sequencing reads through fastp at Q25 and MiXCR, retaining productive beta sequences. Duplicate CDR3 protein sequences are folded into a single record with the most common DNA and genes. These V and J calls originate from TCRdb's pipeline instead of the authors' own analysis. Present in this sample are approximately 60,000 distinct CDR3 sequences, approximately 10% of which were seen just once. Roughly a tenth of the sample is in the top ten clones.

This record belongs to a study of human T cells and chemical hapten exposure (dated by TCRdb to 2020 to 2022). Regarding the complete study: For sensitization, 2% DPC in acetone was applied to an approximately 2 cm by approximately 2 cm area of upper inner arm skin. Libraries were pooled for sequencing, and per-sample TCR yields varied mainly because of small differences in library volumes within the pool. Patient blood was sampled pre-sensitization (week 0) and at 2, 6 and about 24 weeks after DPC sensitization. For TCR sequencing, blood came from 25 to 35 alopecia patients at anywhere from one to four time points (pre-sensitization, 2, 6 and 24 weeks). Patch testing was performed on the upper back with Finn chambers containing 0.01% DPC, and the patch tests were scored after 6 days according to International Contact Dermatitis Research Group standards. Most of the patients in the cohort were female, and the cohort covered alopecia areata with under or over 50% scalp involvement, alopecia totalis and alopecia universalis. Peripheral blood TCR repertoire changes were tracked in vivo in alopecia patients during primary and secondary sensitization to the hapten diphenylcyclopropenone (DPC). Weekly therapeutic DPC doses were additionally applied to the scalp of patients throughout the roughly 23-week study period.

The study at large found these results: Alopecia, a presumed autoimmune disease, was present in all patients, so the immune response of the patients might differ from that of healthy individuals. Compared with pre-sensitization or healthy control sets, expanded TCRs formed significantly more large CDR3 similarity clusters, which is consistent with antigen-driven responses. A positive correlation was found between the number of PT1 expanded TCRs and patch test score, with significance reached at thresholds 8, 16 and 32 but not 4. DPC sensitization did not change the number of TCRs with a frequency above 1 in 1000, and there was no evidence of changes in global repertoire structure. After repeated subsampling, the strength of the expansion versus patch-test correlation and the threshold at which it became significant changed.

CDR1 and CDR2, per the germline V gene, are LGHNT and FRNRAP. The CDR3 starts with the cysteine, ends with the phenylalanine, and has 14 residues. CDR3 DNA only is kept here, 42 bases in frame from base 1. Between the V and J ends, shortened by 5 bases and 6 bases respectively, the junction contains 16 bases. The sample's time point label, in plain terms: pre-sensitization, week 0. The meaning of the sample's treatment or condition label: therapeutic diphenylcyclopropenone sensitization with weekly scalp DPC. At each patch-test visit, blood was drawn before the patch test was applied. To be eligible, patients had to be aged 18 to 70, diagnosed with alopecia and judged suitable for DPC therapy, while pregnant patients were excluded. Total RNA was extracted from unfractionated whole blood collected in Tempus Blood RNA tubes.

The receptor's source is a middle-aged man with alopecia areata. Some clones in this sample may be carry-over from other donors' samples. The rearrangement joined TRBV12-5 to TRBJ1-1, and the D gene may be TRBD1, 6 bases matching. The sample in question was whole blood, obtained in connection with sensitization to the hapten diphenylcyclopropenone (DPC). The CDR3 protein sequence reads: CASGIETRGSEAFF. The DNA sequence is given as TGTGCTAGTGGTATCGAAACTAGGGGGTCTGAAGCTTTCTTT.